One and the same sample provided the 4 T cell receptor beta chains below, sequenced in a study of cytomegalovirus exposure and HLA in healthy donors. With 60 Vbeta and 13 Jbeta primers, the PCR was carried out. Some clones are missing from TCRdb's copy, which holds only in-frame ones; the method was immunoSEQ multiplex PCR. The table has approximately 190,000 clones, about three quarters seen once. The material sequenced was PBMCs. The receptors shown here come from a woman in her 30s in good health and CMV-seropositive.

This clone occurred a few times. The V and J genes are TRBV27 and TRBJ2-5; TRBD2 aligns across 7 bases. The CDR3 length is 14 residues. V lost 2 bases to trimming and J lost 4 bases; unmatched junction nucleotides: 4. The germline V gene has CDR1 MNHEY and CDR2 SMNVEV (reference sequence). CDR3 loop: CASSLTPSGETQYF. The CDR3 region has the DNA TGTGCCAGCAGTTTAACGCCTAGCGGAGAGACCCAGTACTTC.

This chain links TRBV9 with TRBJ1-3, with D uncertain. The V gene's germline CDR1 is SGDLS and CDR2 YYNGEE. The ends were cut back, 4 bases at V and 3 bases at J, with 17 bases in the middle. The CDR3 covers 16 residues. In nucleotides, the CDR3 is TGTGCCAGCAGCTCGGGAGCAGCGTCCAGTGGAAACACCATATATTTT. Amino acid sequence: CASSSGAASSGNTIYF.

This CDR3 is CASSPARDRRYGYTF. The CDR3 DNA sequence: TGTGCCAGCTCACCAGCCCGGGACAGGCGATATGGCTACACCTTC. The rearrangement uses TRBV18 and TRBJ1-2; TRBD1 aligns across 8 bases. Trimming removed 2 bases from V and 5 bases from J; junction bases left unmatched: 7. This CDR3 has 15 residues. CDR1 and CDR2 (germline): KGHSH, LQKENI.

The sample holds one count of this clone. The rearrangement joins TRBV6-1 to TRBJ1-5; 8 bases are shared with TRBD1. The germline V gene encodes CDR1 MNHNS and CDR2 SASEGT. The trim removed 4 bases at V and 7 bases at J, leaving 9 bases unmatched. This CDR3 comprises 15 residues. CDR3 DNA: TGTGCCAGCAGTGGGATCCAGGGGGCGCGGCAGCCCCAGCATTTT. As protein: CASSGIQGARQPQHF.